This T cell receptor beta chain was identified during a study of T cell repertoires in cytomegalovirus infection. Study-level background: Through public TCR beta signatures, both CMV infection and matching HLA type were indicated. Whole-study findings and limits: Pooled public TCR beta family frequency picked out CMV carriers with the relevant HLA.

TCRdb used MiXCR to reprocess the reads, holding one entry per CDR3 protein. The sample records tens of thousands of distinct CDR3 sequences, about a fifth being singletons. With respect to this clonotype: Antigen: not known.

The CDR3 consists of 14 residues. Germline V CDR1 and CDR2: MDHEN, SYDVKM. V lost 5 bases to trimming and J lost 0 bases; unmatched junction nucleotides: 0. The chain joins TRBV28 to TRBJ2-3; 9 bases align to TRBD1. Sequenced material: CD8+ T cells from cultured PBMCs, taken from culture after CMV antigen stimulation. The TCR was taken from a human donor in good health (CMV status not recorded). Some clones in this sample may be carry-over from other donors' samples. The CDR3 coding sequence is TGTGCCAGCAGTGACAGGGGGAGCACAGATACGCAGTATTTT. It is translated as CASSDRGSTDTQYF.